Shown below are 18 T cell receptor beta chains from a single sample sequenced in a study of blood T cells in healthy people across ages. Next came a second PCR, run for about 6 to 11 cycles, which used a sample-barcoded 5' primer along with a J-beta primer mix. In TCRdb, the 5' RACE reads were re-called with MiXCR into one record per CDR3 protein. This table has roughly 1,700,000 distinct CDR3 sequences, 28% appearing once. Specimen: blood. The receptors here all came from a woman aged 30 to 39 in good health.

The DNA for the CDR3 is TGCGCCAGCACCCTTAACTCCCGGGAGACCCAGTACTTC. As protein: CASTLNSRETQYF. V is TRBV5-1 and J is TRBJ2-4, with no clear D. The tail of the sequence fits TRBJ2-5 better, so the J call may be wrong. The CDR3 loop spans 13 amino acids. The germline gives CDR1 SGHRS, CDR2 YFSETQ.

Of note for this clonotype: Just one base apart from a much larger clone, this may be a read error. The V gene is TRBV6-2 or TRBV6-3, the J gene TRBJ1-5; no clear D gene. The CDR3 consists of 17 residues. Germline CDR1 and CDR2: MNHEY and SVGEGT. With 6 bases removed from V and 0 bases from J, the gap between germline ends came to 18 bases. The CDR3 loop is CASSYTSGFSSNQPQHF. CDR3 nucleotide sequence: TGTGCCAGCAGCTACACTTCGGGGTTCAGTAGCAATCAGCCCCAGCATTTT.

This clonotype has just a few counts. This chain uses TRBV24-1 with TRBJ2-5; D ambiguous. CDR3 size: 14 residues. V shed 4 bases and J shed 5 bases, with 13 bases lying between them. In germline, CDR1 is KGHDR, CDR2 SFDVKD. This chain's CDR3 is CATSEGHSRETQYF. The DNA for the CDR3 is TGTGCCACCAGTGAGGGCCACTCTCGGGAGACCCAGTACTTC.

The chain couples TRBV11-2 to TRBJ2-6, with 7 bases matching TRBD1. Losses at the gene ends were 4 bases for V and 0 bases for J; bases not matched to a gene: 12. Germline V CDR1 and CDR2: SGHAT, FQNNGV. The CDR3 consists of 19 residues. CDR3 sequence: CASSSQLGQVASGANVLTF. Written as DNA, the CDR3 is TGTGCCAGCAGCTCCCAGCTAGGACAGGTTGCCTCTGGGGCCAACGTCCTGACTTTC.

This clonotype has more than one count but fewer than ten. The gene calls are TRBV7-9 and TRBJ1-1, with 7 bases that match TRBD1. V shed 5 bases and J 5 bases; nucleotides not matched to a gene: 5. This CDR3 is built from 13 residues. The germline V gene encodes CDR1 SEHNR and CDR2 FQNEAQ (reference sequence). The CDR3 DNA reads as TGTGCCAGCAGCCTTAAGACAGGGACTGAAGCTTTCTTT. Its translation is CASSLKTGTEAFF.

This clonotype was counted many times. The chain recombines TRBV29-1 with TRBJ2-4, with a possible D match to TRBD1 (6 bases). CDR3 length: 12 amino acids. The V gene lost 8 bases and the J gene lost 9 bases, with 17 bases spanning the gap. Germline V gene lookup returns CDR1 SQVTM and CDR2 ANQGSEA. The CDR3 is CSSGDNRGIQYF. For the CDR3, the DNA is TGCAGCAGTGGGGACAATCGAGGCATTCAGTACTTC.

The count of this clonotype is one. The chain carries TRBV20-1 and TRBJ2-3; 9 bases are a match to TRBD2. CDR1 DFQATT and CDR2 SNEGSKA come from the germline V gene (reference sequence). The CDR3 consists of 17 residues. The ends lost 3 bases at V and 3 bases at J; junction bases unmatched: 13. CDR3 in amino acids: CSASPSGAISSTDTQYF. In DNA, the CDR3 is TGCAGTGCTAGCCCTAGCGGGGCCATAAGTTCAACAGATACGCAGTATTTT.

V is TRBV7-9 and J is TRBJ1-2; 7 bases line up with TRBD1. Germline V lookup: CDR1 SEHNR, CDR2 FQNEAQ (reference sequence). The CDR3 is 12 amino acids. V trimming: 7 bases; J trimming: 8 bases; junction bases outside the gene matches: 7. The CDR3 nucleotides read TGTGCCAGCACCAGACAGGGAGGGGGCTACACCTTC. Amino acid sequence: CASTRQGGGYTF.

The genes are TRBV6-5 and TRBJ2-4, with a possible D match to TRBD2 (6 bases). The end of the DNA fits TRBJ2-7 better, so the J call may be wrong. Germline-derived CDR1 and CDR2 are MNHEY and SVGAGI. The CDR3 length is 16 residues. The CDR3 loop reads CASSWPFGSPPGEQYF. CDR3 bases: TGTGCCAGCAGCTGGCCCTTCGGGAGCCCACCGGGCGAGCAGTACTTC.

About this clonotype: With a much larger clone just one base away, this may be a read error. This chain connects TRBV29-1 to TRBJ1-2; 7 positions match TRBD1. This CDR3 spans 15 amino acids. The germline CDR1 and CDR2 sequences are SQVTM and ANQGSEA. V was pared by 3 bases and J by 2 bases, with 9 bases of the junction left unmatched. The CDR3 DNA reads TGCAGCGTTGATTTGGCAGGCAGGGGGAACTATGGCTACACCTTC. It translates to CSVDLAGRGNYGYTF.

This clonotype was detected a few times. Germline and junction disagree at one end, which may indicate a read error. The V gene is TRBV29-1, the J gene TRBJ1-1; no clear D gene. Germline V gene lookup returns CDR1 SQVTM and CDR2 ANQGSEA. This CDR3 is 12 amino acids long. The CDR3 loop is CSSRRGNAEAFF. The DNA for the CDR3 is TGCAGCTCCAGGAGAGGGAACGCTGAAGCTTTCTTT.

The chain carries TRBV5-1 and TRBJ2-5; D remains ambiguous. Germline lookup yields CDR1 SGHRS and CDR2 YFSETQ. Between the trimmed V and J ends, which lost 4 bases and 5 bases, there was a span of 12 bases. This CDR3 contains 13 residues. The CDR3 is CASSKVPRETQYF. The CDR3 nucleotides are TGCGCCAGCAGCAAGGTTCCTAGGGAGACCCAGTACTTC.

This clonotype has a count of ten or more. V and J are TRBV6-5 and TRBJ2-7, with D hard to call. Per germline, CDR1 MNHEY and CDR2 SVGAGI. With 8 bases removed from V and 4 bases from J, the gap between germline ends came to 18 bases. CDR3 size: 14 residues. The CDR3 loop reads CASSPDRAVYEQYF. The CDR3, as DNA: TGTGCCAGCTCACCAGACCGGGCAGTTTACGAGCAGTACTTC.

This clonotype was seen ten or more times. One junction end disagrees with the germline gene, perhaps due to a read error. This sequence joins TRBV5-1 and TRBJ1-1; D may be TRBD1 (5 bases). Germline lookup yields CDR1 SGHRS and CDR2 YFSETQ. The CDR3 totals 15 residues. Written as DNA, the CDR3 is TGTGCCAGCAGCCTCGGGCGGGGCATGAACACTGAAGCTTTCTTT. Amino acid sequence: CASSLGRGMNTEAFF.

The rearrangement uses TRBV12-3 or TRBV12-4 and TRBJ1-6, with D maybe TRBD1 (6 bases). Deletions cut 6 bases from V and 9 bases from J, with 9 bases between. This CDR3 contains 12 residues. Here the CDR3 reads CASSVQGSPLHF. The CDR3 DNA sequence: TGTGCCAGCAGCGTACAGGGTTCACCCCTCCACTTT.

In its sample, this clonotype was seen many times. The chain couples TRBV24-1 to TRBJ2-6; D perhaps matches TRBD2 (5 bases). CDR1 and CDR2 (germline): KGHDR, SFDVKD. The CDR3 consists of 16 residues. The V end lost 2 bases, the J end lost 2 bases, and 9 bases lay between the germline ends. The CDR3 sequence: CATSDSGGPGANVLTF. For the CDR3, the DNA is TGTGCCACCAGTGATTCCGGCGGGCCTGGGGCCAACGTCCTGACTTTC.

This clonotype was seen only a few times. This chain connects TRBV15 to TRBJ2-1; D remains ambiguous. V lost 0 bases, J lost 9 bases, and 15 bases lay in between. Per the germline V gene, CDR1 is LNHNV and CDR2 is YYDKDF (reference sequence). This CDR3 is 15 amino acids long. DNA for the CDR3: TGTGCCACCAGCAGAGACCCCCTCCCTGTCAGTGAGCAGTTCTTC. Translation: CATSRDPLPVSEQFF.

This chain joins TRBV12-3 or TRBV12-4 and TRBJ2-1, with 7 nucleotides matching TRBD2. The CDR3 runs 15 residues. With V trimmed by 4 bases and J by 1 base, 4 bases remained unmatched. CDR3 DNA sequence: TGTGCCAGCAGTTCGCCTAGCGGATCCTACAATGAGCAGTTCTTC. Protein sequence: CASSSPSGSYNEQFF.